These T cell receptor beta chains were read from a single sample in a study of cytomegalovirus exposure and HLA in healthy donors. Clones were read by immunoSEQ multiplex PCR, and TCRdb kept only the in-frame ones, dropping some. The sample lists approximately 150,000 clones, 80% occurring once. Sequenced material: PBMCs. All receptors come from a man aged 40-55 years in good health and CMV-seronegative. Each CDR3 is given with its conserved first and last residue. A D gene is named only where the DNA matches it firmly. Size values are once, few and many counts, or a class for expanded clones, and some rows have none.

TGTGCCACGGGGACAGGGGGCGAAGGCTACACCTTC	CATGTGGEGYTF	TRBV10-3	TRBJ1-2	-	TRBD1
TGTGCCAGCAGCGTGCGGGGACAGGGGAACTATGGCTACACCTTC	CASSVRGQGNYGYTF	TRBV9	TRBJ1-2	-	TRBD1
TGTGCCAGCAGTGACCCTGGGACTAGCGGGACCCAGTACTTC	CASSDPGTSGTQYF	TRBV25-1	TRBJ2-5	once	TRBD2
TGTGCCAGCAGTTTCACTCGGGGCAGGGGGAACACTGAAGCTTTCTTT	CASSFTRGRGNTEAFF	TRBV27	TRBJ1-1	-	-
TGTGCCAGCAGTCCTCTCGGACAGAGAAACATTCAGTACTTC	CASSPLGQRNIQYF	TRBV28	TRBJ2-4	-	-
TGTGCCAGCACCGTACAGGGATTCACTGAAGCTTTCTTT	CASTVQGFTEAFF	TRBV28	TRBJ1-1	-	-
TGCGCCAGCAGTGAGGGAGTCTACGAGCAGTACTTC	CASSEGVYEQYF	TRBV10-2	TRBJ2-7	-	-
TGTGCCAGCTCACTCTCCGGGACAGGGGCCACCGGGGAGCTGTTTTTT	CASSLSGTGATGELFF	TRBV18	TRBJ2-2	-	TRBD1
TGTGCCAGCTACAGGGCCGGCTATGGCTACACCTTC	CASYRAGYGYTF	TRBV28	TRBJ1-2	-	-
TGCGCCAGCAGTACTGGACAGACATACACAGATACGCAGTATTTT	CASSTGQTYTDTQYF	TRBV10-1	TRBJ2-3	-	-